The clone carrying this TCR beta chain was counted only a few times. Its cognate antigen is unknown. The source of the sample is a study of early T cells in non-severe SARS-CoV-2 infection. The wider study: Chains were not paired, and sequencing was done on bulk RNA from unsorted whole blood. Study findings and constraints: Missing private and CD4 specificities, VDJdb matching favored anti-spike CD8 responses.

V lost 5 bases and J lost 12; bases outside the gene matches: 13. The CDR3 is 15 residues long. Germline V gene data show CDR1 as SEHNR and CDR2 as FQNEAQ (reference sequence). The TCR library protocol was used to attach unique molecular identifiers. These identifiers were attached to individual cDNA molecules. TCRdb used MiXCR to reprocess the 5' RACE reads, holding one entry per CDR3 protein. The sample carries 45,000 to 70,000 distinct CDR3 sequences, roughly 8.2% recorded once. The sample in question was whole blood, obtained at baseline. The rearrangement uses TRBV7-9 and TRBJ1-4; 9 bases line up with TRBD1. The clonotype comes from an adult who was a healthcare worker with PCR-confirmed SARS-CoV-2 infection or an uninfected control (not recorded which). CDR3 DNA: TGTGCCAGCAGCGAAAGCCGGGACAGGGTGGTGGAACTGTTTTTT. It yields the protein CASSESRDRVVELFF.